One and the same sample provided the 29 T cell receptor beta chains below, sequenced in a study of memory CD4+ T cells and cytomegalovirus serostatus. Measured with immunoSEQ multiplex PCR; TCRdb has only the in-frame clones, and not every one. This sample carries roughly 56,000 clones, around 80% of them seen once, and the ten largest clones take roughly 0.4%. The sort gate was single viable CD3+CD4+CD8-CD45RO+ cells for memory CD4+ T cells. The sample comprised memory CD4+ T cells from blood. The receptors come from an adult in good health and CMV-seronegative.

This chain joins TRBV7-8 and TRBJ1-6; D remains ambiguous. Trimming removed 1 base at V and 8 bases at J, with 6 bases between. Germline values: CDR1 SGHVS, CDR2 FQNEAQ. This CDR3 has 13 residues. CDR3 nucleotide sequence: TGTGCCAGCAGCTTAGGTGCGGATTCACCCCTCCACTTT. Translating gives CASSLGADSPLHF.

V and J are TRBV28 and TRBJ1-1, with D unclear. This CDR3 has 14 amino acids. The germline gives CDR1 MDHEN, CDR2 SYDVKM. Deletions cut 3 bases from V and 5 bases from J, with 13 bases between. The CDR3 region has the DNA TGTGCCAGCAGTTTCCTCGGTGAGGGAACTGAAGCTTTCTTT. Translated: CASSFLGEGTEAFF. Combining the CDR3 with reference TRBV28 and TRBJ1-1 gives the whole variable domain DVKVTQSSRYLVKRTGEKVFLECVQDMDHENMFWYRQDPGLGLRLIYFSYDVKMKEKGDIPEGYSVSREKKERFSLILESASTNQTSMYLCASSFLGEGTEAFFGQGTRLTVV.

The J gene is TRBJ1-1, the V gene TRBV19, with a possible D match to TRBD1 (5 bases). With 3 bases removed from V and 8 bases from J, the gap between germline ends came to 10 bases. Germline CDR1 LNHDA, CDR2 SQIVND (reference sequence). The CDR3 is made up of 12 amino acids. CDR3 nucleotides: TGTGCCAGTAGTATGGTCAGGGAGGAAGCTTTCTTT. Translation gives CASSMVREEAFF.

This clone is a singleton in its sample. This sequence joins TRBV10-3 and TRBJ2-7; TRBD2 aligns across 11 bases. The CDR3 contains 15 residues. CDR1 is ENHRY and CDR2 is SYGVKD in the germline V gene. With V trimmed by 0 bases and J by 6 bases, 4 bases remained unmatched. CDR3 protein: CAISESSGGAGEQYF. CDR3 nucleotide sequence: TGTGCCATCAGTGAGTCTAGCGGGGGGGCCGGCGAGCAGTACTTC.

This chain links TRBV2 with TRBJ2-1, with no clear D. The CDR3 is made up of 11 amino acids. Trimming took off 5 bases at V and 7 bases at J, with 6 bases between the two ends. CDR1 and CDR2 from the germline V gene are SNHLY and FYNNEI. The CDR3 is CASSLKNEQFF. The CDR3 nucleotides read TGTGCCAGCAGTCTTAAAAATGAGCAGTTCTTC.

The chain combines TRBV5-6 with TRBJ2-7; no reliable D call. Trimming stripped 3 bases from V and 2 bases from J, with 6 bases between. The CDR3 runs 12 residues. Germline CDR1 is SGHDT and CDR2 is YYEEEE. CDR3 region: CASSYRPYEQYF. CDR3 nucleotides: TGTGCCAGCAGCTACCGCCCCTACGAGCAGTACTTC.

The rearrangement links TRBV18 to TRBJ2-1; D is perhaps TRBD1 or TRBD2 (6 bases each). Trimming stripped 4 bases from V and 5 bases from J, with 12 bases between. The germline gives CDR1 KGHSH, CDR2 LQKENI. This CDR3 has 14 residues. The CDR3 reads CASSLPGAHNEQFF. In DNA form, the CDR3 reads TGTGCCAGCTCACTACCGGGGGCCCACAATGAGCAGTTCTTC. Looking up the rest from reference TRBV18 and TRBJ2-1 gives the full variable domain: NAGVMQNPRHLVRRRGQEARLRCSPMKGHSHVYWYRQLPEEGLKFMVYLQKENIIDESGMPKERFSAEFPKEGPSILRIQQVVRGDSAAYFCASSLPGAHNEQFFGPGTRLTVL.

V gene TRBV30 combines with J gene TRBJ1-6; maybe TRBD1 (5 bases). Germline CDR1 and CDR2: GTSNPN and SVGIG (reference sequence). There are 13 residues in the CDR3. V lost 3 bases, J lost 9 bases, and 12 bases lay in between. CDR3 bases: TGTGCCTGGAGAGAGTCCGGGGGTTCACCCCTCCACTTT. It encodes CAWRESGGSPLHF.

The chain links TRBV20-1 to TRBJ1-1; TRBD1 might be the D (5 bases). Trimming removed 3 bases from V and 3 bases from J, with 5 bases in between. CDR3 length: 11 amino acids. Germline assignment: CDR1 DFQATT and CDR2 SNEGSKA (reference sequence). The CDR3 loop reads CSARGDTEAFF. Written as DNA, the CDR3 is TGCAGTGCTAGGGGGGACACTGAAGCTTTCTTT.

The V call is TRBV11-2, the J call TRBJ2-1; maybe TRBD1 (5 bases). The V and J ends lost 7 bases and 1 base respectively, with 20 bases between them. CDR1 is SGHAT, CDR2 FQNNGV, per germline. There are 17 residues in the CDR3. CDR3 sequence (DNA): TGTGCCAGCACCCGAATTGGGGCTGGGGTGTCCTACAATGAGCAGTTCTTC. Encoded protein: CASTRIGAGVSYNEQFF.

The CDR3 region is CASMRRGPTDTQYF. CDR3 DNA: TGTGCCAGCATGCGGCGGGGGCCTACAGATACGCAGTATTTT. The V and J genes are TRBV2 and TRBJ2-3; D possibly corresponds to TRBD2 (7 bases). Germline V CDR1 and CDR2: SNHLY, FYNNEI. The CDR3 loop spans 14 amino acids. Deletions cut 7 bases from V and 3 bases from J, with 14 bases between.

The chain recombines TRBV19 with TRBJ1-1; unclear D gene. The CDR3 extends over 13 amino acids. Trimming removed 3 bases at V and 1 base at J, with 6 bases between. Germline V gene lookup returns CDR1 LNHDA and CDR2 SQIVND (reference sequence). DNA of the CDR3: TGTGCCAGTAGTATTTTGAAGAACACTGAAGCTTTCTTT. It translates to CASSILKNTEAFF.

In DNA form, the CDR3 reads TGTGCCAGCAGCTTACCCACCGGGACTCCCAGGGTCGATACGCAGTATTTT. Translating gives CASSLPTGTPRVDTQYF. The chain has TRBV5-6 and TRBJ2-3; TRBD2 is a possible D gene (6 bases). The ends were cut back, 2 bases at V and 6 bases at J, with 22 bases in the middle. The CDR3 length is 17 residues. CDR1 is SGHDT, CDR2 YYEEEE, per germline.

The chain employs TRBV7-3 and TRBJ2-7; 12 nucleotides agree with TRBD1. Germline lookup yields CDR1 SGHTA and CDR2 FQGTGA. Losses at the gene ends were 4 bases for V and 2 bases for J; bases not matched to a gene: 15. This CDR3 is built from 19 residues. CDR3 coding DNA: TGTGCCAGCAGCTGTACGGTGGGACAGGGGGCGACTCCCACCTACGAGCAGTACTTC. Its translation is CASSCTVGQGATPTYEQYF.

This sequence joins TRBV29-1 and TRBJ2-3, with TRBD2 matching 8 bases. Germline values: CDR1 SQVTM, CDR2 ANQGSEA. J was trimmed by 4 bases and V by 3 bases; bases with no gene match: 6. CDR3 length: 14 amino acids. The chain's CDR3 is CSVDGGRGADTQYF. In DNA, the CDR3 is TGCAGCGTTGACGGCGGGCGGGGGGCAGATACGCAGTATTTT.

The chain carries TRBV7-6 and TRBJ2-5; no clear D. The germline gives CDR1 SGHVS, CDR2 FNYEAQ. Deletions cut 3 bases from V and 1 base from J, with 12 bases between. This CDR3 region has 15 residues. CDR3 protein: CASSLYSRPQETQYF. CDR3 nucleotides: TGTGCCAGCAGCTTGTACAGCCGGCCCCAAGAGACCCAGTACTTC.

There are a few counts of this clone. The chain combines TRBV6-5 with TRBJ1-5; D unclear. Looked up from germline, CDR1 is MNHEY and CDR2 is SVGAGI. This CDR3 has 13 amino acids. The V and J ends lost 0 bases and 6 bases respectively, with 6 bases between them. The CDR3 here is CASSYSPFQPQHF. The DNA of the CDR3 is TGTGCCAGCAGTTACTCTCCCTTTCAGCCCCAGCATTTT.

The genes are TRBV9 and TRBJ2-5, with TRBD2 matching 15 bases. V gave up 0 bases and J gave up 0 bases; unmatched junction bases: 12. The CDR3 loop spans 21 amino acids. Germline V gene lookup returns CDR1 SGDLS and CDR2 YYNGEE. This CDR3 is CASSVVPVGLAGGYNQETQYF. DNA for the CDR3: TGTGCCAGCAGCGTAGTCCCCGTAGGACTAGCGGGGGGGTATAACCAAGAGACCCAGTACTTC.

In its sample, this clone was seen once. This chain uses TRBV5-1 with TRBJ1-1; D perhaps matches TRBD1 (6 bases). Trimming stripped 4 bases from V and 1 base from J, with 8 bases between. This CDR3 has 13 residues. In germline, CDR1 is SGHRS, CDR2 YFSETQ. The CDR3 DNA sequence: TGCGCCAGCAGCCTGACAGGGAACACTGAAGCTTTCTTT. It translates to CASSLTGNTEAFF.

The table lists this clone with a count of one. V is TRBV4-3 and J is TRBJ1-2; perhaps TRBD1 as D (6 bases). This CDR3 comprises 19 residues. Trimming took 0 bases from V and 4 from J, leaving 24 bases between them. The V gene's germline CDR1 is LGHNA and CDR2 YSLEER. CDR3 sequence (DNA): TGCGCCAGCAGCCAAGATGCTGCGGGGGGGGGCCTCACTGGCTATGGCTACACCTTC. Protein sequence: CASSQDAAGGGLTGYGYTF.

The genes are TRBV5-1 and TRBJ1-2; no definite D call. Per the germline V gene, CDR1 is SGHRS and CDR2 is YFSETQ. V was shortened by 6 bases and J by 2 bases, with 17 bases between the two germline ends. This CDR3 is built from 15 residues. Here the CDR3 reads CASTREGSLNYGYTF. The CDR3 region has the DNA TGCGCCAGCACAAGGGAAGGGTCGTTGAACTATGGCTACACCTTC.

CDR3 residues: CASSADISNQPQHF. CDR3 DNA: TGTGCCAGCAGTGCGGACATAAGCAATCAGCCCCAGCATTTT. The V call is TRBV2, the J call TRBJ1-5, with D maybe TRBD1 (5 bases). The CDR3 spans 14 residues. Trimming took off 4 bases at V and 1 base at J, with 8 bases between the two ends. From germline, CDR1 is SNHLY and CDR2 FYNNEI.

This clone appeared once. The gene calls are TRBV28 and TRBJ2-7, with D possibly TRBD1 on 5 matching bases. The germline V gene has CDR1 MDHEN and CDR2 SYDVKM. Trimming removed 2 bases from V and 9 bases from J, with 20 bases in between. The CDR3 is 15 amino acids. CDR3 bases: TGTGCCAGCAGTTTAGCCCCCCTACAGGCGTTCGGGCAGTACTTC. It codes for CASSLAPLQAFGQYF.

This chain joins TRBV12-5 and TRBJ1-2, with 8 bases that match TRBD1. The CDR3 is 14 amino acids. Germline V gene sequence: CDR1 LGHNT, CDR2 FRNRAP. V gave up 6 bases and J gave up 2 bases; unmatched junction bases: 5. The CDR3 here is CASGKGQANYGYTF. CDR3 coding DNA: TGTGCTAGTGGCAAGGGACAGGCCAACTATGGCTACACCTTC.

This chain connects TRBV11-2 to TRBJ2-1; 11 bases fit TRBD2. The junction had 10 bases not matched to a gene; V was cut back by 2 bases and J by 1 base. Germline V lookup: CDR1 SGHAT, CDR2 FQNNGV. The CDR3 is 19 residues long. This CDR3 reads CASSLRLAGGTRSYNEQFF. The CDR3 DNA is TGTGCCAGCAGCTTACGGCTAGCGGGGGGAACTAGGTCCTACAATGAGCAGTTCTTC.

The rearrangement joins TRBV7-2 to TRBJ2-2; the D call may be TRBD1 or TRBD2 (5 bases each). Between the trimmed V and J ends, which lost 6 bases and 6 bases, there was a span of 17 bases. CDR1 and CDR2 from the germline V gene are SGHTA and FQGNSA. The CDR3 runs 15 residues. CDR3: CASSEIGTRAGELFF. The CDR3 nucleotides are TGTGCCAGCAGTGAGATAGGGACCCGGGCCGGGGAGCTGTTTTTT.

This chain uses TRBV13 with TRBJ2-5, with D possibly being TRBD1 or TRBD2 (5 bases each). Germline V gene data show CDR1 as PRHDT and CDR2 as FYEKMQ (reference sequence). There are 15 residues in the CDR3. Deletions cut 5 bases from V and 6 bases from J, with 19 bases between. The CDR3 is CASSPGEQKGKTQYF. The CDR3 bases are TGTGCCAGCAGCCCCGGGGAGCAGAAGGGGAAGACCCAGTACTTC.

A single count supports this clone. The genes are TRBV5-1 and TRBJ2-3; D may be TRBD2 (6 bases). The CDR3 has 13 residues. Trimming took 4 bases from V and 5 from J, leaving 11 bases between them. The germline gives CDR1 SGHRS, CDR2 YFSETQ. CDR3 residues: CASSGGVGDTQYF. In nucleotides, the CDR3 is TGCGCCAGCAGCGGCGGGGTGGGAGATACGCAGTATTTT.

The rearrangement uses TRBV11-2 and TRBJ1-1; D is possibly TRBD1 (5 bases). Germline CDR1 and CDR2: SGHAT and FQNNGV. The V gene lost 5 bases and the J gene lost 1 base, with 23 bases spanning the gap. This CDR3 has 18 amino acids. CDR3 sequence (DNA): TGTGCCAGCAGCCAGACCGGAGGATTTTACGGGGGGAACACTGAAGCTTTCTTT. This encodes CASSQTGGFYGGNTEAFF.